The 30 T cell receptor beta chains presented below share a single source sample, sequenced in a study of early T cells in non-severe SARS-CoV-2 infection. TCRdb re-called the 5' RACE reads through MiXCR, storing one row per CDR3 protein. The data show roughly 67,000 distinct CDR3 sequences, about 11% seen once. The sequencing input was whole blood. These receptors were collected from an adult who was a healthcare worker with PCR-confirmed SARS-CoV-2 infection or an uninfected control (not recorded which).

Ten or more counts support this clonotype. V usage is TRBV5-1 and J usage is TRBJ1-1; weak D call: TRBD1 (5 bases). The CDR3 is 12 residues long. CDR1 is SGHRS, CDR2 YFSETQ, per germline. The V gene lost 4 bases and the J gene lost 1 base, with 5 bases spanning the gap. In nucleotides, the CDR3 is TGCGCCAGCAGCGGACAGAACACTGAAGCTTTCTTT. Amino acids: CASSGQNTEAFF.

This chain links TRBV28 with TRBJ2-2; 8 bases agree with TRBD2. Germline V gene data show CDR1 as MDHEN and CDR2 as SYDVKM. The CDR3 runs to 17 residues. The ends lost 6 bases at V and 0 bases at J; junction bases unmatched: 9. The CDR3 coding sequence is TGTGCCAGCAGGCTTACTAGCGGCCACACGAACACCGGGGAGCTGTTTTTT. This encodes CASRLTSGHTNTGELFF. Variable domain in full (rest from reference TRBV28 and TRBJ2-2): DVKVTQSSRYLVKRTGEKVFLECVQDMDHENMFWYRQDPGLGLRLIYFSYDVKMKEKGDIPEGYSVSREKKERFSLILESASTNQTSMYLCASRLTSGHTNTGELFFGEGSRLTVL.

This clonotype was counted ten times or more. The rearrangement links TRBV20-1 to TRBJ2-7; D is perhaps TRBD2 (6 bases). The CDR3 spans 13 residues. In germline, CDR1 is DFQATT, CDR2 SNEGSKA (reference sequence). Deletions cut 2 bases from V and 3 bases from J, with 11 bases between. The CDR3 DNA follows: TGCAGTGCTAGACGACTAGATAGCTACGAGCAGTACTTC. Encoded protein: CSARRLDSYEQYF.

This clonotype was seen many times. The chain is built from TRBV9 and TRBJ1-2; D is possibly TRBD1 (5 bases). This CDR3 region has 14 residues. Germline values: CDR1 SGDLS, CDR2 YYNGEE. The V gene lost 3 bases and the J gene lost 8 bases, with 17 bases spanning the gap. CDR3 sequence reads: CASSEGLAGYGYTF. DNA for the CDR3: TGTGCCAGCAGCGAGGGACTAGCTGGTTACGGCTACACCTTC.

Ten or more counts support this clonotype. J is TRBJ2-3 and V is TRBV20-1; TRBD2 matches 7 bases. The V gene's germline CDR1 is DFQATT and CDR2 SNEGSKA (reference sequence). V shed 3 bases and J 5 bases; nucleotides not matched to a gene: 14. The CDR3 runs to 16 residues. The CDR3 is CSARARLGRDRDTQYF. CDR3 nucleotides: TGCAGTGCTAGGGCCCGACTAGGGAGGGATAGAGATACGCAGTATTTT.

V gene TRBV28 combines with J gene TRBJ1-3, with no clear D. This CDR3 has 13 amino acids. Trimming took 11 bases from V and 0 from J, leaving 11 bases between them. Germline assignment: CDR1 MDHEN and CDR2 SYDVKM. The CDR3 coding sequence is TGTGCCTGCACCTTCAACTCTGGAAACACCATATATTTT. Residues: CACTFNSGNTIYF.

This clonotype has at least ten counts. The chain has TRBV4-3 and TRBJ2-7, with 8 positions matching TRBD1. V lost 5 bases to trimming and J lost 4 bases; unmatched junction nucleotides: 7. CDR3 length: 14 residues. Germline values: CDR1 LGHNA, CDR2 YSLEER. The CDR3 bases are TGCGCCAGCAGCGTCTCGACAGGGGCATACGAGCAGTACTTC. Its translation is CASSVSTGAYEQYF.

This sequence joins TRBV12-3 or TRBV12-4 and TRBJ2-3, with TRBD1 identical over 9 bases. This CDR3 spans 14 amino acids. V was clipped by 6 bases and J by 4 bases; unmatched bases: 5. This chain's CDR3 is CASRTGGSADTQYF. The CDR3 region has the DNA TGTGCCAGCAGAACAGGGGGCAGCGCAGATACGCAGTATTTT.

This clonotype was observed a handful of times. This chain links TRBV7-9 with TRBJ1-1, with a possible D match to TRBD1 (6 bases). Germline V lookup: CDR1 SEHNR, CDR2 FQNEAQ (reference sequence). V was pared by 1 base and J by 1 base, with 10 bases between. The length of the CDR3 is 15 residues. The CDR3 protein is CASSLVGRGNTEAFF. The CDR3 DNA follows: TGTGCCAGCAGCTTAGTGGGCAGGGGGAACACTGAAGCTTTCTTT.

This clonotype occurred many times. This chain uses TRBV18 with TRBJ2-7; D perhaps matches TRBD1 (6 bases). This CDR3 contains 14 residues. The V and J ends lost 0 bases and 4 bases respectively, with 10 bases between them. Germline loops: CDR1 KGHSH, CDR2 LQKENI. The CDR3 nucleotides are TGTGCCAGCTCACCACCGAACAGGGATTACGAGCAGTACTTC. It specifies CASSPPNRDYEQYF.

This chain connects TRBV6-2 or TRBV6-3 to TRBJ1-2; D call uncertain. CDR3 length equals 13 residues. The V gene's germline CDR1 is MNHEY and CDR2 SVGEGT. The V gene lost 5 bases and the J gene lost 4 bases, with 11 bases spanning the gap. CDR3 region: CASSIPRTYGYTF. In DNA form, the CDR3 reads TGTGCCAGCAGTATCCCCCGGACCTATGGCTACACCTTC.

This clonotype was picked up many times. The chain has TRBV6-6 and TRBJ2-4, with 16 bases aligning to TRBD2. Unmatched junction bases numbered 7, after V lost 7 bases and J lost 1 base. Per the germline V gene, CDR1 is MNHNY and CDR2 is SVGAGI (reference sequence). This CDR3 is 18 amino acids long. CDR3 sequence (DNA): TGTGCCAGCAAACCCGGGACTAGCGGGAGGGTGGCCAAAAACATTCAGTACTTC. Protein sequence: CASKPGTSGRVAKNIQYF.

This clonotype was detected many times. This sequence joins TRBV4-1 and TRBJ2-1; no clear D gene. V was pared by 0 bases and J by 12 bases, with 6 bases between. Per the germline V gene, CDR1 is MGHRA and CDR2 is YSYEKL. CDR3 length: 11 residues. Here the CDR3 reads CASSQENVQFF. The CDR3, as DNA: TGCGCCAGCAGCCAAGAAAACGTGCAGTTCTTC.

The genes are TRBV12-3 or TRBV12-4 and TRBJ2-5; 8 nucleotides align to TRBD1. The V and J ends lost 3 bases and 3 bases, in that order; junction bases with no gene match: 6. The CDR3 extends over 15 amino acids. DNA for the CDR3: TGTGCCAGCAGTTTCGGGACAGGAAATAAAGAGACCCAGTACTTC. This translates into CASSFGTGNKETQYF.

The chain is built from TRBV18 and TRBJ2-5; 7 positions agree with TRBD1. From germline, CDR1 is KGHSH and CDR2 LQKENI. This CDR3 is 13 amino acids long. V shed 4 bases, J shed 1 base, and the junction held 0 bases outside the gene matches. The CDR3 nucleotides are TGTGCCAGCTCACGGGACAGCCAAGAGACCCAGTACTTC. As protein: CASSRDSQETQYF.

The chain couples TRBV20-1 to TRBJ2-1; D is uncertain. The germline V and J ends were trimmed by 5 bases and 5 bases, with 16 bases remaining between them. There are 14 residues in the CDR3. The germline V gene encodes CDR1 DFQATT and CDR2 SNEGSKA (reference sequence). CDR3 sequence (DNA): TGCAGTGCTGGACGACCGACTGTCGACAATGAGCAGTTCTTC. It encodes CSAGRPTVDNEQFF.

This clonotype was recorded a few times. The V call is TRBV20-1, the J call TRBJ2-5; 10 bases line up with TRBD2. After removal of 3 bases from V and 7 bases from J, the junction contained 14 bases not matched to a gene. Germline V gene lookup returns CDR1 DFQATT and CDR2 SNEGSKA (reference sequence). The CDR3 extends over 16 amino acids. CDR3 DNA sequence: TGCAGTGCTAGTCCCACCAAGCGGGAGGGCTTAGCGACCCAGTACTTC. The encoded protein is CSASPTKREGLATQYF.

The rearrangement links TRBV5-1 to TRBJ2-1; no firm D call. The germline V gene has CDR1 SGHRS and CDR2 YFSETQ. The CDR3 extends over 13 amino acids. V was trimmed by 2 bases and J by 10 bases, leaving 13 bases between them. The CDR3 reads CASSFQPEDEQFF. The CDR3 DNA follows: TGCGCCAGCAGCTTCCAGCCTGAGGACGAGCAGTTCTTC.

The CDR3 DNA reads TGTGCCAGCAGCCTGGACAGGGGGAAAGGCGGGGAGCTGTTTTTT. Its translation is CASSLDRGKGGELFF. The chain employs TRBV4-2 and TRBJ2-2, with 10 positions matching TRBD1. Germline V gene sequence: CDR1 LGHNA, CDR2 YNFKEQ. This CDR3 spans 15 amino acids. Germline trimming cut 4 bases from V and 7 bases from J; bases unmatched to any gene: 6.

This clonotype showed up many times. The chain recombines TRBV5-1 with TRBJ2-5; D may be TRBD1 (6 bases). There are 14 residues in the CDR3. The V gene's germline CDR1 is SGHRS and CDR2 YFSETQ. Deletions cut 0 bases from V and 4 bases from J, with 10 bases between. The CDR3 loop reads CASSLGQAGETQYF. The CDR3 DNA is TGCGCCAGCAGCTTGGGACAGGCGGGAGAGACCCAGTACTTC.

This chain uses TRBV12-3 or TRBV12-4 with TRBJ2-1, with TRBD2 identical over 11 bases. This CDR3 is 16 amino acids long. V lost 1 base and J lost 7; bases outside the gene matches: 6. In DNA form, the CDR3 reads TGTGCCAGCAGTTTAGGATGGACTAGCGGGCAGAATGAGCAGTTCTTC. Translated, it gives CASSLGWTSGQNEQFF.

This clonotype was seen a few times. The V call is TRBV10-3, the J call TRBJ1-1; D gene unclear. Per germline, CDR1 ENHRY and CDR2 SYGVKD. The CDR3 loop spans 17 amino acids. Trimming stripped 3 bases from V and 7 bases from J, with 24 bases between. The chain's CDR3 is CAISDLLGLSQELEAFF. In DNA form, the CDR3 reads TGTGCCATCAGTGACCTCCTCGGACTCTCCCAGGAACTTGAAGCTTTCTTT.

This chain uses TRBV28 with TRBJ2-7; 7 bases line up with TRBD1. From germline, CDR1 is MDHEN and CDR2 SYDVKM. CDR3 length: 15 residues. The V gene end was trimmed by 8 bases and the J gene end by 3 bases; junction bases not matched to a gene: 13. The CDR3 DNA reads TGTGCCAGCCGCCGCGAGCTAGGACAGGTCTACGAGCAGTACTTC. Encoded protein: CASRRELGQVYEQYF.

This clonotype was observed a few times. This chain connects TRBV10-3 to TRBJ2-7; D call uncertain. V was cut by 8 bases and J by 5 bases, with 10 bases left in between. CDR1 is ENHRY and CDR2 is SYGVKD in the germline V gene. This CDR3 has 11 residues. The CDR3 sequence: CAIGRSDEQYF. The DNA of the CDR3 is TGTGCCATCGGCAGGTCGGACGAGCAGTACTTC.

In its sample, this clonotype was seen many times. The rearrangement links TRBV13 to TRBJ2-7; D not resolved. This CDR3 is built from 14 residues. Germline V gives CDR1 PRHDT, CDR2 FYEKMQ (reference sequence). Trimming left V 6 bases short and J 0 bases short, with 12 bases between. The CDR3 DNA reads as TGTGCCAGCAGAGACGGATCGAGCTCCTACGAGCAGTACTTC. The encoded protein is CASRDGSSSYEQYF. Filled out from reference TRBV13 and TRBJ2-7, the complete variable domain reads AAGVIQSPRHLIKEKRETATLKCYPIPRHDTVYWYQQGPGQDPQFLISFYEKMQSDKGSIPDRFSAQQFSDYHSELNMSSLELGDSALYFCASRDGSSSYEQYFGPGTRLTVT.

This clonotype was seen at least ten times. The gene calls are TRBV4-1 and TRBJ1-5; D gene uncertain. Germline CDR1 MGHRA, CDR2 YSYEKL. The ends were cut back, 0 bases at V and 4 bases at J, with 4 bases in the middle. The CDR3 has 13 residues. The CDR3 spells CASSQESNQPQHF. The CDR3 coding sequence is TGCGCCAGCAGCCAAGAGTCAAATCAGCCCCAGCATTTT.

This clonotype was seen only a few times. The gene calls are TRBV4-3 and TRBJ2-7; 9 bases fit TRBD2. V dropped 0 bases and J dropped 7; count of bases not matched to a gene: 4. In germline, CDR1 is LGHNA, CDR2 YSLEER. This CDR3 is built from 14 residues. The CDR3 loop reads CASSQDSGSVEQYF. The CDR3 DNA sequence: TGCGCCAGCAGCCAAGATAGCGGGAGTGTGGAGCAGTACTTC.

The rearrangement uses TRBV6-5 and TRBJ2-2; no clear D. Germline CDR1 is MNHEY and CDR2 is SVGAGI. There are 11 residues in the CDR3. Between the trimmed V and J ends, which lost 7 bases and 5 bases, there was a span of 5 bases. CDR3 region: CASKQTGELFF. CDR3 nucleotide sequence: TGTGCCAGCAAACAGACCGGGGAGCTGTTTTTT.

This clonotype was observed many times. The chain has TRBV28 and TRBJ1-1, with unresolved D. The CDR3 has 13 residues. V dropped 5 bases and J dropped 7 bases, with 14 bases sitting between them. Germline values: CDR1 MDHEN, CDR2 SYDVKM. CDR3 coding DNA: TGTGCCAGCAGTGTCCGGGAGAGGGTTGAAGCTTTCTTT. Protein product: CASSVRERVEAFF.

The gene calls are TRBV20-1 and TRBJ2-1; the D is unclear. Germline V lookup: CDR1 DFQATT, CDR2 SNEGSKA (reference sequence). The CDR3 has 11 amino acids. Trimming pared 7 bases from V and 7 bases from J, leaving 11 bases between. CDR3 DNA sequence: TGCAGTGAGTATCAGAGGAATGAGCAGTTCTTC. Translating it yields CSEYQRNEQFF.